This T cell receptor (beta chain) emerged from a study of cytomegalovirus exposure and HLA in healthy donors (dated by TCRdb to about 2017). For the wider study: According to an earlier analysis of 587 of the donors, about 179 million T cells yielded 120 million or so unique TCR beta sequences and about 280 Gb of sequence data. An early release that covered about 600 HLA-typed donors contained approximately 300 gigabases of sequencing data and roughly 84 million unique TCR sequences. The genetic ancestry cluster associated with self-reported Caucasian donors included about 81% of the approximately 410 genotyped donors. The study was designed to test whether signatures of past pathogen exposure could be identified by cataloging public T cell receptors. The T cell repertoires of 666 subjects were profiled by immunosequencing and related to cytomegalovirus serostatus. Besides the first cohort of approximately 670 subjects, a separate validation cohort made up of around 120 different subjects was used. The study combined high-throughput TCR immunosequencing, statistical association of individual TCRs with disease status, and machine learning to predict cytomegalovirus infection status. To study patterns of TCR occurrence, a later analysis re-analyzed previously published TCR beta repertoires from under 750 donors and added high-resolution HLA genotyping. Rather than drawing on any new phenotypic data, the later analysis identified candidate immune exposures from TCR beta sequences and the way those sequences occurred across donors. An earlier analysis of roughly 600 of the donors used high-throughput TCR beta sequencing to judge whether each TCR beta V gene segment behaved as functional or pseudogenic. Alongside the repertoire data, information on donor age, sex, ethnicity and CMV serostatus was compiled. A later genetic analysis took genome-wide SNP genotypes for about 55% of the roughly 700 donors and used that subset as a discovery cohort. Every repertoire in the discovery cohort had been generated on one and the same sequencing platform. HLA typing included class I and class II loci at four-digit resolution. The number of typed donors differed by locus: roughly 629-630 for A, B, C, DRB1 and DQB1; some 500 for DQA1; fewer than 610 for DPA1; and about 450 for DPB1. A handful of DR-DQ haplotypes were treated as single units for association and clustering because of strong linkage in the cohort. Among approximately 370 genotyped donors of the cohort, an average of roughly 230,000 unique TCR beta nucleotide sequences was sequenced per donor, of which 15% to 20% were non-productive.

A distance of 13 bases separates the germline ends of V and J, which lose 4 bases and 8 bases respectively. Inclusive of the bounding cysteine and phenylalanine, the CDR3 is 12 residues long. CDR3 DNA only is kept here, 36 bases in frame from base 1. Reading the germline V gene (reference sequence) gives CDR1 SGHNT and CDR2 YYREEE. The cohort was made up of 666 healthy bone marrow donors. All cohort members were sampled while nominally healthy, although unrecorded immune exposures were likely present. The donor was CMV seronegative and belonged to the group of 352 seronegative cohort members. Each donor provided a peripheral blood sample, and peripheral blood mononuclear cells were used for TCR beta sequencing. Genomic DNA was extracted from the blood cell samples with the Qiagen DNeasy Blood Extraction Kit. What the authors observed across the whole study: Assigning TCR associations to individual alleles was difficult when HLA alleles, especially DR and DQ, strongly co-occurred. According to a later analysis, parvovirus B19, influenza, CMV and Epstein-Barr virus appeared linked to several top co-occurrence clusters. Across donors, most TCR sequences were observed very rarely, whereas some public TCRs were present in many individuals. Because counts were too low, under 20 rarely observed V segments, including chromosome 9 orphons, were left out of the earlier analysis of 500 to 650 of the donors. A cluster of highly shared sequence variants was judged likely to be a technical artifact of the sequencing pipeline. HLA typing was unavailable for some donors at each locus, so association tests used only the typed subset. Broadly in line with IMGT annotations, most TCR beta V segments showed up in productive rearrangements about 87% or about 30% of the time in an earlier analysis of a few hundred of the donors. Correlated functional status among segregating V segments might reflect linkage disequilibrium, but an unknown experimental factor could not be ruled out. In vitro tests confirmed that a few of the cytomegalovirus-associated TCR beta chains recognize cytomegalovirus antigens. Roughly uniform sequencing depth across donors was assumed in presence/absence analyses, although this assumption may not hold. In a later analysis, most CMV-associated TCR beta chains were found to appear HLA-restricted, with HLA associations seemingly driven largely by CMV exposure. For the cohort, immune exposure information was limited to CMV serostatus. A later genetic analysis associated a missense DCLRE1C variant with V-gene and J-gene trimming of TCR beta chains, and an independent cohort replicated the association. According to the authors, the approach could potentially be generalized to other disease states and immunological phenotypes. This cohort had only TCR beta chains sequenced, and the lack of alpha or paired-chain data limited which features could be detected. A further reported finding was that TCR beta sequences accurately predicted the HLA-A and HLA-B alleles for most subjects in the first cohort. Compared with the roughly 700-donor mean, donors in an Asian-associated ancestry cluster had fewer N-insertions in productive TCRs, according to a later genetic analysis. The study gave a list of 150 to 200 TCR beta chains associated with cytomegalovirus. Because the 87-base-pair reads could not distinguish some IMGT-functional V segments, including TRBV6-2 and TRBV6-3, those segments were excluded. In a later analysis, HLA-associated TCR beta chains showed more clonal expansion and lower generation probabilities than non-associated chains that were equally common. At a false discovery rate of 0.05, a later analysis linked around 17,000 TCR beta sequences to specific HLA alleles. A later analysis found that TCR association rates varied across HLA loci, with DRB1 alleles showing the most associated TCRs and HLA-C alleles the fewest. In both the original and validation cohorts, the classifier was reported to diagnose cytomegalovirus status with high specificity and sensitivity.

Of note for this clone: Its cognate antigen has yet to be identified. Base quality data are lacking; no much larger clone is found one base away.

Libraries were constructed by the immunoSEQ multiplex PCR assay. The multiplex PCR relied on a mix of 60 forward primers for TCR Vbeta segments and 13 reverse primers for TCR Jbeta segments. A multiplex PCR assay on genomic DNA amplified the CDR3 region of rearranged TCR beta genes. The Illumina HiSeq System was used to sequence the amplified TCR beta libraries as 87-base-pair reads. In the paper's pipeline: A later analysis counted tens of millions of unique TCR beta chains across the 666 repertoires, and 10 million to 11 million of these chains were shared by at least two donors. A nearest-neighbor algorithm error-corrected the raw reads and collapsed the reads into unique sequences, merging closely related sequences to remove PCR and sequencing errors. CDR3 sequences were aligned to IMGT reference sequences to assign V, D and J gene segments. For a sequence to be retained, a match of at least six nucleotides to both a V gene segment and a J gene segment was required. Rearrangements were called productive when the CDR3 lacked stop codons and stayed in frame with V and J; all others were non-productive. CDR3 was defined by IMGT convention, running from the second conserved V-encoded cysteine to the conserved J-encoded phenylalanine. The earlier analysis of about 620 of the donors excluded sequences that lacked an unambiguous match to a single V gene segment. In an earlier analysis of approximately 590 of the donors, V segments were called functional above 56.7% productive rearrangements and were called segregating when the between-donor standard deviation exceeded 5%. To diagnose cytomegalovirus status from the catalog of TCR beta chain sequences, a statistical classification framework was built. V and J gene assignment, in a later analysis, came from comparing TCR nucleotide sequences with IMGT/GENE-DB human TR gene sequences. The TCRdist pipeline was used in a later analysis to assign CDR3 sequences and most-parsimonious VDJ recombination scenarios. In a later analysis, each TCR beta chain was defined by its CDR3 amino acid sequence together with its V-gene family, and reads lacking a unique V-gene family were excluded. To address suspected cross-contamination and a sequencing artifact, a later analysis removed over 500 highly shared, low-generation-probability nucleotide sequences. In a later analysis, a clonal expansion index for each public chain was calculated from normalized within-repertoire ranks of inferred template counts. Generation probabilities in a later analysis came from a VDJ recombination model fitted to out-of-frame rearrangements, and those results were checked against IGoR. A later analysis scored TCR-TCR, TCR-HLA and TCR-CMV co-occurrence with hypergeometric tests, applying a repertoire-size bias correction to TCR pairs. A later analysis estimated false discovery rates by permuting HLA or CMV assignments 20 times. In a later analysis, co-occurring TCRs were grouped using DBSCAN, and TCRdist sequence similarity was added for clustering within HLA-allele-positive subsets. Co-occurrence clustering excluded repertoires with fewer than 30,000 or more than 120,000 public chains, plus five with anomalous nucleotide sharing. Held by TCRdb, this immuneACCESS table contains in-frame sequences only and omits some clones. Under half of the omission traces to an unresolved V gene where checked; the cause of the rest is unknown. V and J calls and clone size are copied from that table; D and trimming were computed from the DNA. Across this sample there are about 120,000 clones, with roughly three quarters seen only once. The ten largest clones capture about 1.6% of the sample.

This chain is built from TRBV5-4 and TRBJ2-7; a tentative D call is TRBD1 (6 bases match). This receptor was obtained from a woman aged 18-35 years in good health and CMV-seronegative. Source material: PBMCs. The DNA sequence is as follows: TGTGCCAGCAGCACGGACAGTTCTAAGCAGTACTTC. Its amino acids are CASSTDSSKQYF. The CDR3, completed at both ends by the reference TRBV5-4 and TRBJ2-7 genes, gives the full variable domain ETGVTQSPTHLIKTRGQQVTLRCSSQSGHNTVSWYQQALGQGPQFIFQYYREEENGRGNFPPRFSGLQFPNYSSELNVNALELDDSALYLCASSTDSSKQYFGPGTRLTVT.